This TCR beta chain is drawn from a study of T cell responses to AZD1222 COVID-19 vaccine. Regarding this clone: Antigen: not known.

V lost 4 bases to trimming and J lost 3 bases, with 16 bases between them. Germline lookup yields CDR1 LGHNA and CDR2 YNFKEQ. The CDR3 is 16 residues long. Study-wide results and caveats: Spike-spanning, vaccine-associated CD4 TCRs were dominant at 160-218 and 743-854.

Assay: immunoSEQ multiplex PCR; the TCRdb copy retains only in-frame clones and omits some. There are approximately 140,000 clones in the sample; 92% occur only once, and 3% to 3.5% lies in the top ten. The receptor comes from an adult in good health. This chain links TRBV4-2 with TRBJ2-1; D might be TRBD2 (5 bases). Sample: peripheral blood, taken on day 0 of AZD1222 vaccination. As DNA, the CDR3 is TGTGCCAGCAGCCCTCCTAGGCTAGCAGACTACAATGAGCAGTTCTTC. Translating gives CASSPPRLADYNEQFF.